Included here is one T cell receptor beta chain sequence, with context. Methods used by the authors: Estimation of nucleated cell counts relied on the amplification of reference gene primers. The table came from immunoSEQ multiplex PCR; TCRdb's copy has only in-frame clones and leaves some out. The DNA gave D and trimming, while V, J and clone size come from that table. The data contain hundreds of thousands of clones, around 86% of them singletons. This CDR3 is 16 amino acids long. The J segment lost 1 base and the V segment lost 2 bases, leaving 6 bases of the junction unmatched. Germline CDR1 reads MNHEY; CDR2 reads SVGEGT. This entry is derived from a study of blood T cell repertoires in COVID-19. Overall study: PBMCs, B-cell-depleted T cells, or T cells provided the cDNA or gDNA that made up the material.

The sequence derives from a man aged 55 to 70 who had recovered from COVID-19. Sequenced input: peripheral blood. The chain uses TRBV6-2 or TRBV6-3 and TRBJ2-3, with 7 nucleotides matching TRBD1. The CDR3 sequence is CASSYPLGTGTDTQYF. The DNA of the CDR3 is TGTGCCAGCAGTTACCCCCTGGGGACAGGCACAGATACGCAGTATTTT.